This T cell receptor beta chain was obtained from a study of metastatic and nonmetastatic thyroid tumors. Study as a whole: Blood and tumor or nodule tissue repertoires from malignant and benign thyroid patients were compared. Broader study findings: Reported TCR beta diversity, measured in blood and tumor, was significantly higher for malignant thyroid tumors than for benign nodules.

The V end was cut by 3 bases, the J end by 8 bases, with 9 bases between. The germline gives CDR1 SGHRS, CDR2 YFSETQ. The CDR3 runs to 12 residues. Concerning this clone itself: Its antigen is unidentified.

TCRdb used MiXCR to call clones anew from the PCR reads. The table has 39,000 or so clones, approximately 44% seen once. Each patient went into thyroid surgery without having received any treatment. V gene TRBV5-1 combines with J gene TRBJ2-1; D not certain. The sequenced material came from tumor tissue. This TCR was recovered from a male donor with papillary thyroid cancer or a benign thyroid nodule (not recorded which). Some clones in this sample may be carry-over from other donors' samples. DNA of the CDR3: TGCGCCAGCAGCTCGGGTGCATATGAGCAGTTCTTC. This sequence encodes CASSSGAYEQFF.